This passage covers 23 T cell receptor beta chains from one sample sequenced in a study of Ad26.COV2.S vaccination and SARS-CoV-2 variants. Only in-frame clones appear in the TCRdb table, and some are missing; sequencing was by immunoSEQ multiplex PCR. In the table there are over 400,000 clones, 90% of which are singletons. Treatment defined: 19 received Ad26.COV2.S at low or high dose, single or two shots; about 5 received placebo; per-sample allocation not given. The study sampled participants on day 63 after the first vaccine or placebo injection. The source material was peripheral blood, sampled in a trial of Ad26.COV2.S vaccine versus placebo. Every receptor here comes from a person aged 18-65 years who received the Ad26.COV2.S COVID-19 vaccine or a placebo.

This chain joins TRBV4-1 and TRBJ2-1, with no clear D. Trimming took 0 bases from V and 9 from J, leaving 9 bases between them. Per the germline V gene, CDR1 is MGHRA and CDR2 is YSYEKL. The CDR3 covers 13 residues. The CDR3 DNA reads TGCGCCAGCAGCCAAGATTCTATAGGTGAGCAGTTCTTC. It specifies CASSQDSIGEQFF.

The table lists this clone with a count of one. This sequence joins TRBV10-3 and TRBJ1-6; D is possibly TRBD1 (5 bases). V lost 6 bases and J 3 bases, leaving 15 bases between the germline ends. CDR3 length: 16 amino acids. Germline values: CDR1 ENHRY, CDR2 SYGVKD. CDR3 protein: CAIRDETAIYNSPLHF. The CDR3 DNA follows: TGTGCCATCAGAGACGAGACAGCGATCTATAATTCACCCCTCCACTTT.

The rearrangement links TRBV9 to TRBJ2-3, with no clear D. V was shortened by 3 bases and J by 2 bases, with 10 bases between the two germline ends. Germline CDR1 reads SGDLS; CDR2 reads YYNGEE. The CDR3 covers 14 residues. Written as DNA, the CDR3 is TGTGCCAGCAGCGGCCTAAGGGACACAGATACGCAGTATTTT. Protein: CASSGLRDTDTQYF. Variable domain in full (rest from reference TRBV9 and TRBJ2-3): DSGVTQTPKHLITATGQRVTLRCSPRSGDLSVYWYQQSLDQGLQFLIQYYNGEERAKGNILERFSAQQFPDLHSELNLSSLELGDSALYFCASSGLRDTDTQYFGPGTRLTVL.

The V and J genes are TRBV13 and TRBJ2-1; D may correspond to TRBD1 or TRBD2 (5 bases each). CDR3 length: 13 amino acids. Germline V CDR1 and CDR2: PRHDT, FYEKMQ (reference sequence). With 0 bases removed from V and 7 bases from J, the gap between germline ends came to 7 bases. For the CDR3, the DNA is TGTGCCAGCAGCTTAGGGGGGGAAAATGAGCAGTTCTTC. Protein product: CASSLGGENEQFF.

This clone was counted only a few times. This chain joins TRBV4-2 and TRBJ1-2; 8 bases agree with TRBD1. Germline trimming cut 4 bases from V and 6 bases from J; bases unmatched to any gene: 10. The CDR3 is made up of 15 amino acids. CDR1 LGHNA and CDR2 YNFKEQ come from the germline V gene. The CDR3 DNA reads as TGTGCCAGCAGCCCTTCAGGACAGGGCGGGGATGGCTACACCTTC. Amino acid sequence: CASSPSGQGGDGYTF.

The chain links TRBV5-6 to TRBJ2-7; TRBD1 agrees at 9 bases. The CDR3 loop spans 14 amino acids. Germline CDR1 is SGHDT and CDR2 is YYEEEE. J lost 7 bases, V lost 4 bases, and 9 bases had no gene match. The chain's CDR3 is CASSGSQGALEQYF. CDR3 coding DNA: TGTGCCAGCAGCGGCTCACAGGGGGCCCTGGAGCAGTACTTC.

The chain is built from TRBV19 and TRBJ1-4; a weak D match, TRBD1 (5 bases). The CDR3 is 14 residues long. V was shortened by 1 base and J by 5 bases, with 8 bases between the two germline ends. CDR1 LNHDA and CDR2 SQIVND come from the germline V gene (reference sequence). The CDR3 nucleotides are TGTGCCAGTAGTATAGGACAGTTCAATGAAAAACTGTTTTTT. It encodes CASSIGQFNEKLFF.

The chain has TRBV5-1 and TRBJ2-7; 7 bases line up with TRBD2. The length of the CDR3 is 14 residues. Per germline, CDR1 SGHRS and CDR2 YFSETQ. Unmatched junction bases numbered 4, after V lost 0 bases and J lost 4 bases. The chain's CDR3 is CASSLDGLGYEQYF. CDR3 nucleotides: TGCGCCAGCAGCTTGGACGGACTAGGTTACGAGCAGTACTTC.

The chain recombines TRBV27 with TRBJ1-5; 9 bases fit TRBD1. Germline values: CDR1 MNHEY, CDR2 SMNVEV (reference sequence). The length of the CDR3 is 13 residues. J lost 7 bases, V lost 3 bases, and 1 base had no gene match. CDR3 loop: CASSLGTGQPQHF. As DNA, the CDR3 is TGTGCCAGCAGTTTGGGGACAGGGCAGCCCCAGCATTTT.

The chain carries TRBV7-2 and TRBJ1-1, with TRBD1 as a possible D gene (5 bases). The CDR3 is 14 residues long. Trimming took off 4 bases at V and 2 bases at J, with 11 bases between the two ends. Per germline, CDR1 SGHTA and CDR2 FQGNSA. The CDR3 nucleotides are TGTGCCAGCAGCTCCTGGACACCTAACACTGAAGCTTTCTTT. This translates into CASSSWTPNTEAFF.

The chain employs TRBV19 and TRBJ1-2, with D perhaps matching TRBD1 (5 bases). This CDR3 is 14 amino acids long. V was shortened by 0 bases and J by 2 bases, with 7 bases between the two germline ends. Germline CDR1 is LNHDA and CDR2 is SQIVND (reference sequence). CDR3 sequence reads: CASSIDRVNYGYTF. The DNA of the CDR3 is TGTGCCAGTAGTATAGACAGGGTGAACTATGGCTACACCTTC.

The J gene is TRBJ1-1, the V gene TRBV4-2; a possible D gene is TRBD1 (5 bases). The ends were cut back, 2 bases at V and 4 bases at J, with 14 bases in the middle. The CDR3 spans 15 residues. Germline lookup yields CDR1 LGHNA and CDR2 YNFKEQ. The CDR3 here is CASSQPDSLRTEAFF. The CDR3 DNA is TGTGCCAGCAGCCAACCCGACAGTCTCCGCACTGAAGCTTTCTTT.

This chain links TRBV5-5 with TRBJ2-1; TRBD1 matches at 7 bases. Trimming took 0 bases from V and 7 from J; bases not matched to a gene: 16. The CDR3 runs 18 residues. Germline CDR1 and CDR2: SGHKS and YYEKEE (reference sequence). This CDR3 reads CASSLVITADRLGNEQFF. In nucleotides, the CDR3 is TGTGCCAGCAGCTTGGTGATAACCGCGGACAGGCTTGGGAATGAGCAGTTCTTC. Based on the CDR3 plus reference TRBV5-5 and TRBJ2-1, the full variable domain is DAGVTQSPTHLIKTRGQQVTLRCSPISGHKSVSWYQQVLGQGPQFIFQYYEKEERGRGNFPDRFSARQFPNYSSELNVNALLLGDSALYLCASSLVITADRLGNEQFFGPGTRLTVL.

Here the CDR3 DNA reads TGTGCCATCAGTGTCTTAGCGGACACAGATACGCAGTATTTT. As protein: CAISVLADTDTQYF. The genes are TRBV10-3 and TRBJ2-3; possibly TRBD2 for D (6 bases). There are 14 residues in the CDR3. Deletions cut 4 bases from V and 2 bases from J, with 10 bases between. Germline CDR1 reads ENHRY; CDR2 reads SYGVKD.

The rearrangement joins TRBV7-8 to TRBJ2-7, with 15 bases aligning to TRBD2. With V trimmed by 5 bases and J by 3 bases, 2 bases remained unmatched. This CDR3 spans 15 amino acids. Germline V gives CDR1 SGHVS, CDR2 FQNEAQ. The CDR3 region has the DNA TGTGCCAGCAGCCCGGGACTAGCGGGAGGCTACGAGCAGTACTTC. Translated, it gives CASSPGLAGGYEQYF.

V is TRBV19 and J is TRBJ2-3; 7 bases are a match to TRBD2. The J segment lost 3 bases and the V segment lost 5 bases, leaving 2 bases of the junction unmatched. CDR1 LNHDA and CDR2 SQIVND come from the germline V gene (reference sequence). The CDR3 extends over 13 amino acids. Here the CDR3 DNA reads TGTGCCAGTAGTGCGGGGGATACAGATACGCAGTATTTT. This encodes CASSAGDTDTQYF. Variable domain in full (rest from reference TRBV19 and TRBJ2-3): DGGITQSPKYLFRKEGQNVTLSCEQNLNHDAMYWYRQDPGQGLRLIYYSQIVNDFQKGDIAEGYSVSREKKESFPLTVTSAQKNPTAFYLCASSAGDTDTQYFGPGTRLTVL.

This chain connects TRBV2 to TRBJ2-7; weak D call: TRBD2 (6 bases). CDR3 length equals 13 residues. V was trimmed by 7 bases and J by 5 bases, leaving 15 bases between them. Germline CDR1 and CDR2: SNHLY and FYNNEI. The CDR3 DNA reads TGTGCCAGCAATAAGTACGGGAGAGACGAGCAGTACTTC. Its protein product is CASNKYGRDEQYF. Looking up the rest from reference TRBV2 and TRBJ2-7 gives the full variable domain: EPEVTQTPSHQVTQMGQEVILRCVPISNHLYFYWYRQILGQKVEFLVSFYNNEISEKSEIFDDQFSVERPDGSNFTLKIRSTKLEDSAMYFCASNKYGRDEQYFGPGTRLTVT.

This chain connects TRBV5-3 to TRBJ2-5; 8 bases line up with TRBD1. TRBV5-3 is filed as an ORF, its function uncertain. V was clipped by 3 bases and J by 4 bases; unmatched bases: 11. The CDR3 runs 16 residues. The CDR3 nucleotides are TGTGCCAGAAGCTCCTGGACAGGGTCGGTGCGAGAGACCCAGTACTTC. Its translation: CARSSWTGSVRETQYF.

The V call is TRBV27, the J call TRBJ2-5; D call uncertain. CDR1 and CDR2 (germline): MNHEY, SMNVEV (reference sequence). Deletions cut 5 bases from V and 4 bases from J, with 17 bases between. The CDR3 is 15 residues long. The CDR3 sequence: CASSLLKGGGETQYF. The CDR3 coding sequence is TGTGCCAGCAGTCTCCTAAAGGGCGGTGGAGAGACCCAGTACTTC.

The V and J genes are TRBV7-6 and TRBJ2-2, with D maybe TRBD1 (6 bases). Per germline, CDR1 SGHVS and CDR2 FNYEAQ. Trimming removed 1 base at V and 0 bases at J, with 12 bases between. The CDR3 contains 17 residues. The CDR3 coding sequence is TGTGCCAGCAGCTTAGTCTCAGGGGCGGCGAACACCGGGGAGCTGTTTTTT. Residues: CASSLVSGAANTGELFF.

The genes are TRBV19 and TRBJ1-5; 7 nucleotides align to TRBD1. Germline V gene sequence: CDR1 LNHDA, CDR2 SQIVND (reference sequence). After removal of 9 bases from V and 0 bases from J, the junction contained 11 bases not matched to a gene. The CDR3 extends over 16 amino acids. The chain's CDR3 is CASSFGTVISNQPQHF. DNA for the CDR3: TGTGCCAGCTCCTTCGGGACAGTTATTAGCAATCAGCCCCAGCATTTT.

V and J are TRBV7-8 and TRBJ2-5; D is possibly TRBD2 (6 bases). The germline V and J ends were trimmed by 0 bases and 3 bases, with 14 bases remaining between them. The CDR3 length is 16 residues. CDR1 SGHVS and CDR2 FQNEAQ come from the germline V gene. The CDR3 protein is CASSLAGAGRKETQYF. Here the CDR3 DNA reads TGTGCCAGCAGCTTAGCAGGGGCAGGGAGGAAAGAGACCCAGTACTTC.

This chain connects TRBV7-3 to TRBJ2-3; 7 bases match TRBD2. This CDR3 has 14 residues. With V trimmed by 4 bases and J by 3 bases, 4 bases remained unmatched. In germline, CDR1 is SGHTA, CDR2 FQGTGA. CDR3 protein: CASSSGLETDTQYF. The CDR3 region has the DNA TGTGCCAGCAGCTCCGGACTAGAGACAGATACGCAGTATTTT. The whole variable domain, filled in from reference TRBV7-3 and TRBJ2-3, reads GAGVSQTPSNKVTEKGKYVELRCDPISGHTALYWYRQSLGQGPEFLIYFQGTGAADDSGLPNDRFFAVRPEGSVSTLKIQRTERGDSAVYLCASSSGLETDTQYFGPGTRLTVL.